Listed here are 10 T cell receptor beta chains from one sample, sequenced in a study of cytomegalovirus exposure and HLA in healthy donors. It was with 60 Vbeta and 13 Jbeta primers that the PCR ran. The assay was immunoSEQ multiplex PCR, and TCRdb's table has in-frame clones only and misses some. This repertoire shows around 150,000 clones, roughly four fifths found once; its top ten account for 1.2% to 1.5%. Material for sequencing was PBMCs. The receptors originated from a man between 18 and 29 years old in good health and CMV-seronegative.

The chain is built from TRBV13 and TRBJ2-7, with D perhaps TRBD2 (7 bases). Trimming left V 5 bases short and J 1 base short, with 27 bases between. CDR1 is PRHDT, CDR2 FYEKMQ, per germline (reference sequence). CDR3 length: 19 amino acids. The CDR3: CASSTTRGPRGAGSYEQYF. CDR3 nucleotides: TGTGCCAGCAGCACAACAAGAGGGCCCCGGGGGGCAGGATCCTACGAGCAGTACTTC.

The chain recombines TRBV18 with TRBJ2-5, with D possibly TRBD1 on 6 matching bases. V was trimmed by 4 bases and J by 2 bases, leaving 8 bases between them. The CDR3 totals 13 residues. From germline, CDR1 is KGHSH and CDR2 LQKENI. CDR3 region: CASSLQGQETQYF. The CDR3 DNA sequence: TGTGCCAGCTCACTACAGGGTCAAGAGACCCAGTACTTC.

CDR3 loop: CASSRNTALGGEQYF. The CDR3 region has the DNA TGTGCCAGCAGCCGAAACACAGCTCTAGGGGGCGAGCAGTACTTC. The genes are TRBV11-2 and TRBJ2-7, with D possibly TRBD1 on 6 matching bases. V shed 5 bases and J shed 6 bases, with 20 bases lying between them. Germline V gene sequence: CDR1 SGHAT, CDR2 FQNNGV. The CDR3 covers 15 residues. The full variable domain, with the rest looked up from reference TRBV11-2 and TRBJ2-7, is EAGVAQSPRYKIIEKRQSVAFWCNPISGHATLYWYQQILGQGPKLLIQFQNNGVVDDSQLPKDRFSAERLKGVDSTLKIQPAKLEDSAVYLCASSRNTALGGEQYFGPGTRLTVT.

The genes are TRBV2 and TRBJ2-5; maybe TRBD2 (5 bases). The length of the CDR3 is 15 residues. V gave up 0 bases and J gave up 5 bases, with 13 bases separating them. CDR1 is SNHLY, CDR2 FYNNEI, per germline. The DNA of the CDR3 is TGTGCCAGCAGTGAAGCAGTGGGAGTCGGGGAGACCCAGTACTTC. This gives the protein CASSEAVGVGETQYF.

This chain uses TRBV5-6 with TRBJ2-7, with D maybe TRBD2 (6 bases). V lost 8 bases and J 3 bases, leaving 12 bases between the germline ends. In germline, CDR1 is SGHDT, CDR2 YYEEEE. CDR3 length: 12 amino acids. The CDR3 spells CASGTGSYEQYF. CDR3 bases: TGTGCCAGTGGGACTGGGAGCTACGAGCAGTACTTC. The entire variable domain, with the rest obtained from reference TRBV5-6 and TRBJ2-7, is as follows: DAGVTQSPTHLIKTRGQQVTLRCSPKSGHDTVSWYQQALGQGPQFIFQYYEEEERQRGNFPDRFSGHQFPNYSSELNVNALLLGDSALYLCASGTGSYEQYFGPGTRLTVT.

The V gene is TRBV9, the J gene TRBJ2-2; tentatively, D is TRBD1 (6 bases). CDR1 is SGDLS, CDR2 YYNGEE, per germline. The CDR3 has 15 amino acids. V was cut by 10 bases and J by 2 bases, with 18 bases left in between. CDR3: CASTPGARNTGELFF. The CDR3 DNA reads TGTGCCTCCACCCCAGGGGCAAGAAACACCGGGGAGCTGTTTTTT.

The V call is TRBV5-1, the J call TRBJ2-1; 10 nucleotides match TRBD2. The CDR3 totals 17 residues. Germline V lookup: CDR1 SGHRS, CDR2 YFSETQ. V shed 5 bases, J shed 4 bases, and the junction held 12 bases outside the gene matches. CDR3 sequence: CASSFARTSGAYNEQFF. The CDR3 nucleotides read TGCGCCAGCAGTTTCGCTCGGACTAGCGGAGCTTACAATGAGCAGTTCTTC.

V is TRBV7-9 and J is TRBJ1-2; D is possibly TRBD1 (5 bases). CDR3 length: 14 amino acids. CDR1 is SEHNR, CDR2 FQNEAQ, per germline (reference sequence). V was pared by 1 base and J by 4 bases, with 10 bases between. CDR3 sequence reads: CASSLDARVYGYTF. The CDR3, as DNA: TGTGCCAGCAGCTTAGACGCCAGGGTCTATGGCTACACCTTC.

The J gene is TRBJ2-5, the V gene TRBV18, with 8 bases fitting TRBD1. CDR1 is KGHSH, CDR2 LQKENI, per germline. This CDR3 comprises 15 residues. V dropped 5 bases and J dropped 2; count of bases not matched to a gene: 7. The CDR3 loop is CASSAGTGTQETQYF. The CDR3 nucleotides are TGTGCCAGCTCAGCTGGGACAGGAACGCAAGAGACCCAGTACTTC.

The chain carries TRBV5-1 and TRBJ2-7; a weak D match, TRBD2 (6 bases). With 3 bases removed from V and 4 bases from J, the gap between germline ends came to 23 bases. CDR3 length: 17 residues. Germline-derived CDR1 and CDR2 are SGHRS and YFSETQ. The CDR3, as DNA: TGCGCCAGCAGCTATGGGATGGGGATGGAGGGACGGTACGAGCAGTACTTC. It specifies CASSYGMGMEGRYEQYF.